The text below deals with one T cell receptor beta chain. The treatment here: randomized to nivolumab then ipilimumab (arm A) or the reverse (arm B). Patients had received no earlier DNA-damaging chemotherapy. Some clones are missing from TCRdb's copy, which holds only in-frame ones; the method was immunoSEQ multiplex PCR. The sample includes some 19,000 clones, around 66% of them seen just once. From germline, CDR1 is MNHEY and CDR2 SVGAGI. V lost 0 bases and J 7 bases, leaving 12 bases between the germline ends. This CDR3 has 14 amino acids. This sample was taken from a study of sequential checkpoint blockade in melanoma. Study in general: After both sequences, patients received maintenance nivolumab.

The chain couples TRBV6-5 to TRBJ1-1; possible D gene TRBD1, 6 bases. Sequencing was performed on CD8+ T cells sorted from blood (inferred from file names), taken from a patient given nivolumab and ipilimumab in sequence. This receptor was obtained from a human donor with melanoma. The CDR3 loop reads CASSYSTGYGEAFF. The DNA of the CDR3 is TGTGCCAGCAGTTACTCCACAGGGTATGGTGAAGCTTTCTTT.